The rows below give T cell receptor beta chains drawn from one sample of a study of vaccination effects on CD4 cells after COVID-19. Their antigen targets remain unknown. Sequencing was performed with immunoSEQ multiplex PCR; in TCRdb, only in-frame clones are kept and a portion is missing. This table has about 25,000 clones, roughly 73% appearing once. Sequences were derived from CD4+ T cells from PBMCs cultured without peptide, sampled before COVID-19 vaccination. These receptors came from a human donor who received a COVID-19 vaccine. Each CDR3 is given with its conserved first and last residue. Each record gives: V gene, D gene, clone size, J gene, CDR3 DNA, CDR3 protein. D genes are given only for firm matches. Clone size is stated in some rows and not others, as once, few, many or a class when expanded.

TRBV18	.	.	TRBJ1-2	TGTGCCAGCTCACCACGAAGGCAGCCCTATGGCTACACCTTC	CASSPRRQPYGYTF
TRBV28	.	.	TRBJ1-6	TGTGCCAGCAGACCGCCAAATAATTCACCCCTCCACTTT	CASRPPNNSPLHF
TRBV14	.	few	TRBJ1-3	TGTGCCAGCAGCCAACCGGGAGCGGCCTCTGGAAACACCATATATTTT	CASSQPGAASGNTIYF